The present entry profiles one T cell receptor (beta chain) with its context. The antigen is undetermined. The sample contains more than one DNA sequence encoding this CDR3. The source of the sample is a study of shared clonotypes between healthy human individuals. Donors were Caucasian adults residing in Nashville, Tennessee, USA. Per the authors' pipeline: Junction-only sequences without quality scores came from ImmunoSEQ, so filtering differed. TCRdb's table, derived via immunoSEQ multiplex PCR, lists solely in-frame clones and lacks some. D and trimming were read from the DNA, whereas the V and J calls and clone size are those reported in that table. The data hold nearly 500,000 clones, with 70% to 80% observed a single time. Trimming cost V 2 bases and J 1 base, with 3 bases left between them. CDR1 and CDR2 from the germline V gene are KGHSH and LQKENI. This CDR3 contains 13 residues. Study results and limitations: Only a few donors were included, so the genetic and exposure-history diversity represented was limited.

Sequencing used PBMCs. The J gene is TRBJ1-5, the V gene TRBV18; D not certain. The TCR comes from a woman in her 40s in good health. Some clones in this sample may be carry-over from other donors' samples. This CDR3 reads CASSPDSNQPQHF. The CDR3 bases are TGTGCCAGCTCACCAGACAGCAATCAGCCCCAGCATTTT.